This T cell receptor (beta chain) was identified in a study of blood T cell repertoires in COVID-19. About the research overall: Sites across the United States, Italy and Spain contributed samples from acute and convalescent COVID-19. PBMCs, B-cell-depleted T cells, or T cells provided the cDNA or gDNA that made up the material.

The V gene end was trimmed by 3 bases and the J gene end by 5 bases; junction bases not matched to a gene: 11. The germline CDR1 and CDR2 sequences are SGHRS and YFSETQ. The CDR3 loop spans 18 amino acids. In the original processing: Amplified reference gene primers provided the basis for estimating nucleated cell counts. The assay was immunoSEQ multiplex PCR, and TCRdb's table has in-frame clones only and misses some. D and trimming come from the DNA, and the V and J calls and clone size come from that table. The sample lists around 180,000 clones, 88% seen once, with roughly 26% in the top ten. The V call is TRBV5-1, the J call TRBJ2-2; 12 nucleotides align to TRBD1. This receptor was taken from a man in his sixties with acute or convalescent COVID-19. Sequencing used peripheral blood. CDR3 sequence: CASSSIRDRGRRTGELFF. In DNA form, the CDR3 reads TGCGCCAGCAGCTCAATTAGGGACAGGGGGCGGAGGACCGGGGAGCTGTTTTTT.